This TCR beta chain was obtained from a study of cytomegalovirus exposure and HLA in healthy donors. Study-wide points: Earlier results showed most TCR beta V segments being productive about 90% or about 30% of the time. Later analysis identified a missense DCLRE1C variant that was linked to TCR beta V- and J-gene trimming.

Concerning this clone itself: Its antigen remains unknown.

The PCR contained 60 Vbeta and 13 Jbeta primers. Sequenced by immunoSEQ multiplex PCR; TCRdb stores in-frame clones only, minus some. The sample consists of around 160,000 clones, 65% to 85% of them appearing once. The V and J ends lost 2 bases and 7 bases respectively, with 6 bases between them. Germline V gene sequence: CDR1 ENHRY, CDR2 SYGVKD. There are 12 residues in the CDR3. The sequence was obtained from a woman aged 18-29 years in good health and CMV-seronegative. This chain links TRBV10-3 with TRBJ2-1; D is unresolved. The material sequenced was PBMCs. The CDR3 spells CAISETRNEQFF. In nucleotides, the CDR3 is TGTGCCATCAGTGAGACCAGGAATGAGCAGTTCTTC.